This T cell receptor beta chain was documented in a study of pediatric ulcerative colitis. The rectum was sampled with one to two pinch biopsies at colonoscopy. This was a survey-level run. TCRdb's copy holds only in-frame clones and misses some; the assay was immunoSEQ multiplex PCR. Of about 36,000 clones listed, more than 70% are singletons. There are 15 residues in the CDR3. The trim removed 6 bases at V and 4 bases at J, leaving 10 bases unmatched. In germline, CDR1 is ENHRY, CDR2 SYGVKD. The chain recombines TRBV10-3 with TRBJ2-5; 8 bases fit TRBD2. The sample was gut tissue. This clonotype originated in a boy younger than 18 with moderate ulcerative colitis. The CDR3 sequence is CAIRGGLAGLETQYF. Written as DNA, the CDR3 is TGTGCCATCAGGGGCGGTTTAGCGGGGTTAGAGACCCAGTACTTC.